This T cell receptor beta chain was captured by sequencing in a study of shared clonotypes between healthy human individuals. Study-wide results and limits: Approximately 5.1% was the fraction of naive CD4 clonotypes found shared across several donors.

Positively selected for CCR7, the CD45RO-negative cells used as naive CD8 cells excluded terminally differentiated effector memory CD45RA+ cells. Sorted-subset replicate PCR reactions were performed with approximately 190 ng DNA, corresponding to roughly 27,000 T cell genomes. TCRdb's table, derived via immunoSEQ multiplex PCR, lists solely in-frame clones and lacks some. The sample consists of around 1.9 million clones, under 95% of them appearing once. Germline assignment: CDR1 SGDLS and CDR2 YYNGEE. CDR3 size: 16 residues. Trimming cost V 4 bases and J 0 bases; bases outside gene matches: 5. A word on this clone: Its antigen is still unknown.

This clonotype originated in a man younger than 35 in good health. Some clones in this sample may be carry-over from other donors' samples. The sequenced sample was naive CD8+ T cells from PBMCs. This chain joins TRBV9 and TRBJ2-2; TRBD2 matches at 8 bases. In nucleotides, the CDR3 is TGTGCCAGCAGCTCACGACTAGCGACGAACACCGGGGAGCTGTTTTTT. This translates into CASSSRLATNTGELFF.